This T cell receptor (beta chain) came from a study of beta chain features in type 1 diabetes listed by TCRdb under 2018. For the wider study: Mean age, gender distribution, total cell number and subset yield were not different between patients and healthy donors. A total of around 110,000,000 sorted cells were examined across all samples, and a strong correlation was observed between cell number per subset and RNA yield. In the study, recently diagnosed type 1 diabetes patients and matched healthy donors were compared on the TCRB repertoires of their sorted circulating CD4+ T cell subsets. Whereas all 30 or so donors provided naive and central memory subsets, regulatory and stem cell-like memory subsets were isolated from just 8 patients and roughly eight healthy donors. What the work shows at the level of the full study, not this receptor alone: Type 1 diabetes patients showed a moderate but significant shortening of TCRB CDR3 length in all four CD4+ subsets. HLA sub-analyses involved small numbers of individuals, so any influence of HLA type on TCRB rearrangement remained unresolved. Sequencing cDNA rather than genomic DNA could over-represent highly expressing activated cells, although activation and CD3 levels did not differ between groups. Shorter templates might have been favored by PCR, but patient and control samples were amplified and corrected together, so both groups would have been affected equally by any skew. At VDJ recombination sites, type 1 diabetes patients had fewer insertions and more deleted nucleotides, which implies abnormalities in thymic rearrangement. Naive, central memory and regulatory TCRB repertoires appeared more similar among patients than among healthy donors.

A single peripheral blood draw of roughly 0.11 L on average was collected from each donor into heparinised tubes. Using a panel that included CD45RO, CCR7, CD25, CD127, CD95 and CD27, naive, central memory, regulatory and stem cell-like memory CD4+ T cells were sorted on a BD FACSAria II. A purity above 95% was achieved for all sorted populations. Right away, PBMCs were isolated by Lymphoprep density gradient centrifugation and were stained directly, with no culture step. So that batch effects would be minimized, each experiment stained and sorted samples in pairs, pairing one healthy donor with one patient. As encoded in the germline V gene, CDR1 is ENHRY while CDR2 is SYGVKD. V is pared back by 0 bases and J by 1 base, with 12 bases lying between the germline termini. Including cysteine and phenylalanine, the CDR3 has 16 amino acids. Of the read, only the CDR3 DNA is kept; its 48 bases are in frame from base 1.

The High Capacity cDNA Reverse Transcription Kit was used to reverse transcribe all of the isolated RNA, meaning that expressed TCRB transcripts were what got sequenced. Stem cell-like memory T cell samples underwent survey-depth immunoSEQ sequencing, averaging approximately 1 million total reads per sample. Sorted cells were lysed in RLT buffer, and RNA was extracted using DNase-treated RNeasy Micro or Mini kits according to cell number. To prevent cross-contamination, each cell subset was processed individually, whereas patient and healthy donor samples were processed jointly. The immunoSEQ multiplex PCR was used to amplify TCRB sequences from cDNA, generating 87-bp fragments that spanned the CDR3 region. Amplicons were sequenced on the Illumina HiSeq platform. Processing in the source paper ran as follows. PCR bias was corrected computationally using synthetic template baselines, and reads within Hamming distance 2 were collapsed, with unmergeable singletons discarded. Reads were aligned against IMGT so that V, D and J genes, CDR3 length and insertions or deletions at six rearrangement sites could be assigned. Clonotype counts were normalized to sorted cell number within each subset before computing true diversity and Gini coefficients with the tcR R package. The overlap coefficient, calculated on TCRB nucleotide sequences, was used to quantify repertoire sharing. What TCRdb holds here is the immuneACCESS table cut down to in-frame rearrangements. Part of the clones is not present; checked against another copy, under half of the missing clones reflect an unresolved V gene, and the others are unexplained. That table gives V, J and clone size, and the DNA gave D and trimming. A total of over 100,000 clones appear in this sample, 30% to 50% of them only once. Together, the top ten hold around 0.07% of the sample.

This clone was observed a few times. The antigen it binds to is not known. No much larger clone is present one base from it, and per-base qualities are unavailable. The chain is assembled from TRBV10-3 and TRBJ1-1; too little of a D gene remains to name it. Material: stem cell memory CD4+ T cells from blood. The cell subset or site label on this specimen signifies: stem cell-like memory CD4+ T cells. This TCR derives from a woman between 18 and 30 years old in good health. The DNA sequence is TGTGCCATCAGTGAGTCTCGAGGTAGCGCGAACACTGAAGCTTTCTTT. The resulting protein is CAISESRGSANTEAFF.